Below, 28 T cell receptor beta chains from the same sample are listed, as sequenced in a study of sequential checkpoint blockade in melanoma. The protocol was immunoSEQ multiplex PCR, while the TCRdb copy is restricted to in-frame clones and leaves out a portion. The sample consists of about 21,000 clones, 80% to 90% of them appearing once. Treatment defined: randomized to nivolumab then ipilimumab (arm A) or the reverse (arm B). The sample consisted of CD8+ T cells sorted from blood (inferred from file names), taken from a patient given nivolumab and ipilimumab in sequence. The receptors come from a human donor with melanoma.

V usage is TRBV2 and J usage is TRBJ1-1, with D possibly being TRBD1 (6 bases). CDR1 and CDR2 (germline): SNHLY, FYNNEI. Trimming stripped 3 bases from V and 1 base from J, with 12 bases between. This CDR3 region has 15 residues. The CDR3 bases are TGTGCCAGCAGTGATAACTGGACAGAGAACACTGAAGCTTTCTTT. This gives the protein CASSDNWTENTEAFF.

As regards this clone: One end of the junction fails to match germline, which may point to a read error. The sample carries other DNA sequences with the same CDR3. The V and J genes are TRBV9 and TRBJ1-2, with TRBD1 matching 9 bases. Germline CDR1 SGDLS, CDR2 YYNGEE. This CDR3 is built from 16 residues. The DNA of the CDR3 is TGTGCCAGCAGCGGATGGGACAGGGATGATAACTATGGTTACACCTTC. Translated, it gives CASSGWDRDDNYGYTF.

This clone was counted between two and nine times. This chain connects TRBV4-3 to TRBJ2-5; 12 nucleotides align to TRBD2. V was pared by 3 bases and J by 5 bases, with 10 bases of the junction left unmatched. The CDR3 consists of 17 residues. CDR1 and CDR2 (germline): LGHNA, YSLEER. CDR3 DNA sequence: TGCGCCAGCAGCCAGAGACTAGCGGGGGCCCGGCTGGAGACCCAGTACTTC. It yields the protein CASSQRLAGARLETQYF.

The chain is built from TRBV9 and TRBJ2-7, with TRBD1 matching 9 bases. Germline V gene lookup returns CDR1 SGDLS and CDR2 YYNGEE. V dropped 4 bases and J dropped 2; count of bases not matched to a gene: 4. This CDR3 comprises 14 residues. CDR3 coding DNA: TGTGCCAGCAGCTCGGGACAGGGCCCCTACGAGCAGTACTTC. It encodes CASSSGQGPYEQYF.

The count of this clone is one. The chain has TRBV7-9 and TRBJ2-5, with 10 positions matching TRBD1. TRBJ2-7 matches the DNA end more closely, so the J call is doubtful. This CDR3 is built from 16 residues. Germline CDR1 is SEHNR and CDR2 is FQNEAQ (reference sequence). CDR3 protein: CASSLVSDRGAYEQYF. The CDR3, as DNA: TGTGCCAGCAGCTTAGTGTCGGACAGGGGGGCCTACGAGCAGTACTTC.

V gene TRBV6-5 combines with J gene TRBJ2-5, with D perhaps TRBD2 (5 bases). The J call could be wrong; TRBJ2-7 is a better fit for the DNA end. The germline CDR1 and CDR2 sequences are MNHEY and SVGAGI. CDR3 length equals 14 residues. The chain's CDR3 is CASSSQNSAGEQYF. CDR3 bases: TGTGCCAGCAGTTCTCAAAACTCGGCGGGCGAGCAGTACTTC.

This clone showed up just a few times. This chain connects TRBV7-9 to TRBJ2-2; weak D call: TRBD1 (6 bases). The V end was cut by 6 bases, the J end by 3 bases, with 17 bases between. There are 16 residues in the CDR3. CDR1 and CDR2 from the germline V gene are SEHNR and FQNEAQ (reference sequence). The CDR3 DNA reads as TGTGCCAGCAGTTTGTCCAGGGGCATATACACCGGGGAGCTGTTTTTT. Encoded protein: CASSLSRGIYTGELFF.

The chain recombines TRBV25-1 with TRBJ2-7; D unclear. V was cut by 8 bases and J by 1 base, with 12 bases left in between. Germline V CDR1 and CDR2: MGHDK, SYGVNS. This CDR3 comprises 13 residues. For the CDR3, the DNA is TGTGCCAGCGGAGCCGCGAATTCCTACGAGCAGTACTTC. Translating it yields CASGAANSYEQYF.

J is TRBJ2-7 and V is TRBV28, with 8 nucleotides matching TRBD1. CDR1 MDHEN and CDR2 SYDVKM come from the germline V gene. V lost 3 bases, J lost 4 bases, and 5 bases stayed unmatched. This CDR3 region has 14 residues. The CDR3 protein is CASSFGTGPYEQYF. CDR3 sequence (DNA): TGTGCCAGCAGTTTTGGGACAGGCCCGTACGAGCAGTACTTC.

This clone was counted only a few times. The rearrangement uses TRBV11-2 and TRBJ2-1; D not resolved. CDR3 length: 12 residues. Deletions cut 1 base from V and 8 bases from J, with 6 bases between. The germline V gene has CDR1 SGHAT and CDR2 FQNNGV. CDR3 loop: CASSLVLDEQFF. CDR3 nucleotide sequence: TGTGCCAGCAGCTTAGTTCTCGATGAGCAGTTCTTC.

The V gene is TRBV7-9, the J gene TRBJ1-5; D gene unclear. The CDR3 loop spans 12 amino acids. Germline-derived CDR1 and CDR2 are SEHNR and FQNEAQ (reference sequence). V was cut by 3 bases and J by 5 bases, with 5 bases left in between. Here the CDR3 reads CASSFGDQPQHF. Written as DNA, the CDR3 is TGTGCCAGCAGCTTCGGGGATCAGCCCCAGCATTTT.

The chain combines TRBV27 with TRBJ1-2, with a possible D match to TRBD1 (5 bases). V was clipped by 2 bases and J by 6 bases, with 10 bases between them. CDR1 is MNHEY and CDR2 is SMNVEV in the germline V gene (reference sequence). The CDR3 has 13 amino acids. The CDR3 nucleotides read TGTGCCAGCAGTTTACTTCGGGGGGATGGCTACACCTTC. The encoded protein is CASSLLRGDGYTF.

This clone was detected a few times. The J gene is TRBJ2-1, the V gene TRBV10-3; 7 bases agree with TRBD1. V gave up 3 bases and J gave up 5 bases; unmatched junction bases: 13. Per the germline V gene, CDR1 is ENHRY and CDR2 is SYGVKD. The CDR3 sequence is 17 residues long. The CDR3 is CAISELRGPSTNNEQFF. As DNA, the CDR3 is TGTGCCATCAGTGAATTAAGGGGGCCATCTACAAACAATGAGCAGTTCTTC.

This clone appeared once. The chain carries TRBV9 and TRBJ2-1, with 7 bases matching TRBD1. J was trimmed by 3 bases and V by 2 bases; bases with no gene match: 2. This CDR3 comprises 14 residues. The germline V gene has CDR1 SGDLS and CDR2 YYNGEE. The CDR3 nucleotides read TGTGCCAGCAGCGTCTGGGACAGCTACAATGAGCAGTTCTTC. It specifies CASSVWDSYNEQFF.

This rearrangement joins TRBV19 to TRBJ2-1; D is undetermined. V lost 2 bases and J lost 9, with 11 bases in between. CDR1 is LNHDA and CDR2 is SQIVND in the germline V gene (reference sequence). This CDR3 spans 13 amino acids. CDR3 sequence (DNA): TGTGCCAGTAGTATATCTCCGGTCCGTGAGCAGTTCTTC. It specifies CASSISPVREQFF.

The chain couples TRBV9 to TRBJ2-7; 8 bases line up with TRBD2. CDR1 SGDLS and CDR2 YYNGEE come from the germline V gene. V dropped 0 bases and J dropped 2; count of bases not matched to a gene: 4. CDR3 size: 15 residues. CDR3 DNA sequence: TGTGCCAGCAGCGTAGAGGGACTAGGGGCCTACGAGCAGTACTTC. Protein: CASSVEGLGAYEQYF. Drawing the rest from reference TRBV9 and TRBJ2-7, the complete variable domain is DSGVTQTPKHLITATGQRVTLRCSPRSGDLSVYWYQQSLDQGLQFLIQYYNGEERAKGNILERFSAQQFPDLHSELNLSSLELGDSALYFCASSVEGLGAYEQYFGPGTRLTVT.

This clone showed up just a few times. The rearrangement joins TRBV5-5 to TRBJ1-1; 7 bases are a match to TRBD1. Unmatched junction bases numbered 5, after V lost 5 bases and J lost 7 bases. The CDR3 consists of 12 residues. Germline V CDR1 and CDR2: SGHKS, YYEKEE (reference sequence). This CDR3 reads CASRGQGVEAFF. The DNA of the CDR3 is TGTGCCAGCAGGGGGCAGGGGGTTGAAGCTTTCTTT.

The chain is built from TRBV7-8 and TRBJ1-5, with D uncertain. V dropped 1 base and J dropped 3 bases, with 7 bases sitting between them. CDR1 SGHVS and CDR2 FQNEAQ come from the germline V gene. The CDR3 consists of 14 residues. The CDR3 DNA follows: TGTGCCAGCAGCTTAGGGCCGATCAATCAGCCCCAGCATTTT. It is translated as CASSLGPINQPQHF.

The V gene is TRBV27, the J gene TRBJ2-4; no firm D call. This CDR3 has 16 residues. Germline-derived CDR1 and CDR2 are MNHEY and SMNVEV (reference sequence). V gave up 10 bases and J gave up 1 base, with 20 bases separating them. CDR3 coding DNA: TGTGCCACACTTCGAAAGGTAGCCATGGCCAAAAACATTCAGTACTTC. Translation: CATLRKVAMAKNIQYF.

This chain uses TRBV28 with TRBJ1-2; 12 bases map to TRBD1. The trim removed 2 bases at V and 1 base at J, leaving 11 bases unmatched. This CDR3 spans 19 amino acids. Germline values: CDR1 MDHEN, CDR2 SYDVKM. As DNA, the CDR3 is TGTGCCAGCAGTTTAAACCCCGGGACAGGGGGCTGGTTTAACTATGGCTACACCTTC. Protein: CASSLNPGTGGWFNYGYTF.

The count of this clone is one. CDR3 protein: CASSLWTDSYNEQFF. Here the CDR3 DNA reads TGTGCCAGCAGCTTATGGACAGACTCCTACAATGAGCAGTTCTTC. The chain carries TRBV7-8 and TRBJ2-1, with D possibly being TRBD1 (6 bases). V gave up 2 bases and J gave up 0 bases, with 8 bases separating them. Germline V gene lookup returns CDR1 SGHVS and CDR2 FQNEAQ. This CDR3 region has 15 residues.

As for this clone: Germline is not matched at one junction end, which may reflect a read error. The chain links TRBV28 to TRBJ2-3, with TRBD2 matching over 9 bases. CDR3 length equals 13 residues. Germline V CDR1 and CDR2: MDHEN, SYDVKM. The CDR3 DNA follows: TGTGCCGGCAGACTAGCGGGCACAGATACGCAGTATTTT. This translates into CAGRLAGTDTQYF.

The chain is built from TRBV6-4 and TRBJ2-3; no definite D call. CDR1 and CDR2 from the germline V gene are MRHNA and SNTAGT. V lost 5 bases to trimming and J lost 2 bases, with 11 bases between them. The CDR3 has 14 residues. CDR3: CASSNGENTDTQYF. The CDR3, as DNA: TGTGCCAGCAGTAACGGAGAGAACACAGATACGCAGTATTTT.

The J gene is TRBJ2-7, the V gene TRBV9, with 10 positions matching TRBD2. Per the germline V gene, CDR1 is SGDLS and CDR2 is YYNGEE. This CDR3 contains 15 residues. J gave up 4 bases and V 4 bases, and 8 bases lay outside the gene matches. CDR3 nucleotides: TGTGCCAGCAGCCCCAGCGGGAGGGCCTCTTACGAGCAGTACTTC. This sequence encodes CASSPSGRASYEQYF.

The chain couples TRBV1 to TRBJ2-3; the DNA was not compared with TRBD2, the D call given in the table. TRBV1 is given as a pseudogene. The CDR3 has 17 residues. The CDR3 is CTSSQSVAGGYTDTQYF. The CDR3 bases are TGCACCAGCAGCCAGAGCGTAGCGGGGGGGTACACAGATACGCAGTATTTT.

V gene TRBV6-5 combines with J gene TRBJ2-1, with 8 bases fitting TRBD2. The CDR3 is made up of 14 amino acids. CDR1 is MNHEY, CDR2 SVGAGI, per germline. The ends lost 8 bases at V and 4 bases at J; junction bases unmatched: 7. In DNA, the CDR3 is TGTGCCAGCGCGGGACTAGGAAATTACAATGAGCAGTTCTTC. This encodes CASAGLGNYNEQFF.

This chain joins TRBV29-1 and TRBJ1-1; 11 positions agree with TRBD1. CDR1 is SQVTM and CDR2 is ANQGSEA in the germline V gene. The V gene end was trimmed by 3 bases and the J gene end by 5 bases; junction bases not matched to a gene: 5. There are 14 residues in the CDR3. The CDR3 reads CSVDPGTGGTEAFF. Written as DNA, the CDR3 is TGCAGCGTTGACCCCGGGACAGGGGGTACTGAAGCTTTCTTT.

The chain employs TRBV28 and TRBJ1-5; D gene unclear. The germline CDR1 and CDR2 sequences are MDHEN and SYDVKM. The length of the CDR3 is 15 residues. Trimming took off 5 bases at V and 3 bases at J, with 14 bases between the two ends. The CDR3 protein is CASSADPGSNQPQHF. The CDR3, as DNA: TGTGCCAGCAGTGCTGACCCAGGATCCAATCAGCCCCAGCATTTT. The full variable domain, completed using reference TRBV28 and TRBJ1-5, is DVKVTQSSRYLVKRTGEKVFLECVQDMDHENMFWYRQDPGLGLRLIYFSYDVKMKEKGDIPEGYSVSREKKERFSLILESASTNQTSMYLCASSADPGSNQPQHFGDGTRLSIL.